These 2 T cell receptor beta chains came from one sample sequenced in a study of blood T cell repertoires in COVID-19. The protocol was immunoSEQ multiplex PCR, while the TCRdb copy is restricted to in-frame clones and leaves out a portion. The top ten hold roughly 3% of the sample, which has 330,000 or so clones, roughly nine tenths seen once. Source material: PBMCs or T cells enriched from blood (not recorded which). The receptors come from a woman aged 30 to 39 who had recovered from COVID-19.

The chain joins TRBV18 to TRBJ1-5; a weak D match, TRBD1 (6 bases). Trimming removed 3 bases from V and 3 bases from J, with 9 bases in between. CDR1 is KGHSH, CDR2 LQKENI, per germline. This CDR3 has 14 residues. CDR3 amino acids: CASSPQGPNQPQHF. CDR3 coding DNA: TGTGCCAGCTCACCTCAGGGGCCCAATCAGCCCCAGCATTTT.

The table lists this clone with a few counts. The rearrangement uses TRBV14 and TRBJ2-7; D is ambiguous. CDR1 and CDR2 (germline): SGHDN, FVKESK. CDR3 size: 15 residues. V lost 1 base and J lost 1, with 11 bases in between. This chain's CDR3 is CASSQVAAMSYEQYF. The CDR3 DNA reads TGTGCCAGCAGCCAAGTCGCGGCGATGTCCTACGAGCAGTACTTC. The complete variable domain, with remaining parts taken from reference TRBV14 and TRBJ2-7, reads EAGVTQFPSHSVIEKGQTVTLRCDPISGHDNLYWYRRVMGKEIKFLLHFVKESKQDESGMPNNRFLAERTGGTYSTLKVQPAELEDSGVYFCASSQVAAMSYEQYFGPGTRLTVT.